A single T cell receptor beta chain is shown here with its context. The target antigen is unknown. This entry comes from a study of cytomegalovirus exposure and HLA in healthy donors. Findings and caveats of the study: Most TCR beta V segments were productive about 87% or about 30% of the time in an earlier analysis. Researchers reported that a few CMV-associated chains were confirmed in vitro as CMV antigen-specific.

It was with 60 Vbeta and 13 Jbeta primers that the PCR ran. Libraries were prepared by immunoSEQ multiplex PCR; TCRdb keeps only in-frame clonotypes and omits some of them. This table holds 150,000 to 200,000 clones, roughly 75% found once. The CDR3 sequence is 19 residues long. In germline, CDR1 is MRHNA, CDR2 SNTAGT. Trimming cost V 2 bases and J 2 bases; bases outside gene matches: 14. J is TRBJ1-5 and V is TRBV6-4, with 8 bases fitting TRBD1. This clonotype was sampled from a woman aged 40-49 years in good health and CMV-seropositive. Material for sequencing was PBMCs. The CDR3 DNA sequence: TGTGCCAGCAGTGACCTAGAGCTTGCAGGGGGCAGAGGCAATCAGCCCCAGCATTTT. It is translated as CASSDLELAGGRGNQPQHF.